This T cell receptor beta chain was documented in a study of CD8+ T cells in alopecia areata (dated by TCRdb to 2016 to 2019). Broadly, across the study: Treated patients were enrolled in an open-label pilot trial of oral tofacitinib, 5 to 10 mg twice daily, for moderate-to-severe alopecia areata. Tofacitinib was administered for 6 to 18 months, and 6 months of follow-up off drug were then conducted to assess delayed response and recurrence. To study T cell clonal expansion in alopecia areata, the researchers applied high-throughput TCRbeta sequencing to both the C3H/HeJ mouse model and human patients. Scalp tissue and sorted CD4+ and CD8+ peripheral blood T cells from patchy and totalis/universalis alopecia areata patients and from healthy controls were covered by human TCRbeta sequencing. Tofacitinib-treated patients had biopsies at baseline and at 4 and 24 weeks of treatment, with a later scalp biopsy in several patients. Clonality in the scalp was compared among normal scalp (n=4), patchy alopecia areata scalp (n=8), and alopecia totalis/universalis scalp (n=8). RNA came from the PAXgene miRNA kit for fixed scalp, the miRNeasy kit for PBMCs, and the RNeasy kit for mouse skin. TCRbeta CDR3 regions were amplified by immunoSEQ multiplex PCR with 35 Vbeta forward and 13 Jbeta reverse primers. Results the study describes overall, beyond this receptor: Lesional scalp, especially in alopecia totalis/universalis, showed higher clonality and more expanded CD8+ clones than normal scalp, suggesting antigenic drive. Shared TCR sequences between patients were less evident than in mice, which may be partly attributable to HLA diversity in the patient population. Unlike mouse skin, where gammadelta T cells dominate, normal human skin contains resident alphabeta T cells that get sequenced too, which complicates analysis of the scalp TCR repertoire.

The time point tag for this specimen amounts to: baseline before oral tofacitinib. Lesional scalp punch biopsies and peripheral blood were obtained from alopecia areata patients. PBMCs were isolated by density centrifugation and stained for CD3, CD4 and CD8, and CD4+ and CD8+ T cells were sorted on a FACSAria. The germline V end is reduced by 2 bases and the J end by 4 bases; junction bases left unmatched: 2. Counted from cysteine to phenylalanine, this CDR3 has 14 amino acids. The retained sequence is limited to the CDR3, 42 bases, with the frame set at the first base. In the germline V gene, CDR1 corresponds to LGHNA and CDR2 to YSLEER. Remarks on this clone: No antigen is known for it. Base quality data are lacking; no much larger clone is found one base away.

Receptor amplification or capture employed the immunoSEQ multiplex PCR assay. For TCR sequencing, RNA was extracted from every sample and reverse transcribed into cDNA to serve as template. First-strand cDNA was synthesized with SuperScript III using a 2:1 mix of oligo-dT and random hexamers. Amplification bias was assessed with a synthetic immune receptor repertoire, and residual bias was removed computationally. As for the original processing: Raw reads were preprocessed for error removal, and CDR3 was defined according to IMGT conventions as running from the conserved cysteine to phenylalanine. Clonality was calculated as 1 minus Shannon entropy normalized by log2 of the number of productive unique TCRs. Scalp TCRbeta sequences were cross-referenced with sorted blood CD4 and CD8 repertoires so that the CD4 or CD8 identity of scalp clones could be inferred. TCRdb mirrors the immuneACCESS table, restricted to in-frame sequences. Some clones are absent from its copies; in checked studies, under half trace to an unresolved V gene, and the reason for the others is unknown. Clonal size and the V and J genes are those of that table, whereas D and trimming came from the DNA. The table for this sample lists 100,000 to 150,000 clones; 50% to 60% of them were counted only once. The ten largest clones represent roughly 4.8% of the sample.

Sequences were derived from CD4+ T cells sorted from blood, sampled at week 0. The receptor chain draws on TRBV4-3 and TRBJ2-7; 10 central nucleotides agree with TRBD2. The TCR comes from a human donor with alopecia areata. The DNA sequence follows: TGCGCCAGCAGCCAAAGCGGGGGGGCGTACGAGCAGTACTTC. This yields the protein CASSQSGGAYEQYF.